These 18 T cell receptor beta chains share one sample of origin, sequenced in a study of T cells in Graves' hyperthyroidism and ophthalmopathy. It was RNA transcripts that yielded the amplified TCR beta CDR3 regions. An initial round of RT-PCR targeting the TCR CDR3 relied on the HTBI primer set. TCRdb re-called the multiplex PCR reads with MiXCR, one entry per CDR3 protein. Of about 420,000 distinct CDR3 sequences in the sample, roughly 14% are singletons; the top ten hold around 7.7%. Sequencing was carried out using blood. Source of these receptors: a woman aged 18-29 years with Graves' hyperthyroidism.

This clonotype was recorded a few times. This sequence joins TRBV20-1 and TRBJ2-7; no definite D call. This CDR3 comprises 14 residues. The germline V and J ends were trimmed by 3 bases and 3 bases, with 15 bases remaining between them. Germline assignment: CDR1 DFQATT and CDR2 SNEGSKA (reference sequence). The DNA of the CDR3 is TGCAGTGCTAGCCACTACCCAAGAAGCTACGAGCAGTACTTC. This sequence encodes CSASHYPRSYEQYF.

This clonotype has a count of ten or more. The chain carries TRBV15 and TRBJ2-1; 9 nucleotides match TRBD1. The CDR3 is 14 residues long. Looked up from germline, CDR1 is LNHNV and CDR2 is YYDKDF (reference sequence). V shed 3 bases and J 8 bases; nucleotides not matched to a gene: 5. The CDR3 DNA is TGTGCCACCAGCAGGGGGACAGGGCGGGATGAGCAGTTCTTC. The encoded protein is CATSRGTGRDEQFF.

This clonotype has a count of ten or more. The rearrangement uses TRBV20-1 and TRBJ2-7; 9 bases line up with TRBD2. V was clipped by 3 bases and J by 2 bases; unmatched bases: 20. CDR1 and CDR2 (germline): DFQATT, SNEGSKA (reference sequence). The CDR3 totals 19 residues. Here the CDR3 DNA reads TGCAGTGCTAGGCCCGCCGGGACTAGCCATGGGTTGGACCCCTACGAGCAGTACTTC. Its translation is CSARPAGTSHGLDPYEQYF.

This clonotype was seen many times. J is TRBJ2-7 and V is TRBV10-1; the D call may be TRBD1 or TRBD2 (5 bases each). Per germline, CDR1 WNHNN and CDR2 SYGVQD (reference sequence). The CDR3 runs to 15 residues. Between the trimmed V and J ends, which lost 6 bases and 2 bases, there was a span of 17 bases. The CDR3 nucleotides are TGCGCCAGCAGCCCCGGGACCACTGAGACCTACGAGCAGTACTTC. Translating it yields CASSPGTTETYEQYF.

This clonotype has a count of ten or more. The rearrangement links TRBV11-3 to TRBJ1-2, with TRBD1 as a possible D gene (5 bases). V gave up 1 base and J gave up 4 bases, with 10 bases separating them. The CDR3 runs 14 residues. Germline V CDR1 and CDR2: SGHNT, YENEEA. This CDR3 reads CASSLGEGSYGYTF. CDR3 bases: TGTGCCAGCAGCTTAGGAGAGGGGTCCTATGGCTACACCTTC.

This clonotype has only a few counts. The gene calls are TRBV4-2 and TRBJ2-5; 8 bases match TRBD1. This CDR3 is built from 17 residues. The V gene end was trimmed by 1 base and the J gene end by 5 bases; junction bases not matched to a gene: 12. Germline values: CDR1 LGHNA, CDR2 YNFKEQ. The CDR3 bases are TGTGCCAGCAGCCAAGCGACCGAGACAGGGGAGGAGGAGACCCAGTACTTC. Its translation: CASSQATETGEEETQYF.

The CDR3 region is CASSGDLGNQPQHF. CDR3 DNA sequence: TGTGCCAGCAGTGGGGATTTAGGGAATCAGCCCCAGCATTTT. J is TRBJ1-5 and V is TRBV2; D gene unclear. CDR1 and CDR2 from the germline V gene are SNHLY and FYNNEI. The CDR3 loop spans 14 amino acids. Trimming removed 4 bases at V and 4 bases at J, with 11 bases between.

V usage is TRBV20-1 and J usage is TRBJ2-3; D call uncertain. The germline V and J ends were trimmed by 4 bases and 5 bases, with 16 bases remaining between them. The CDR3 consists of 14 residues. Germline V gives CDR1 DFQATT, CDR2 SNEGSKA (reference sequence). CDR3 region: CSATNPGIEDTQYF. The CDR3 DNA reads TGCAGTGCTACTAACCCAGGTATTGAAGATACGCAGTATTTT.

This clonotype occurred many times. The chain's CDR3 is CASSMRRGGTDTQYF. The CDR3 region has the DNA TGTGCCAGTAGTATGAGGCGAGGTGGCACAGATACGCAGTATTTT. V gene TRBV19 combines with J gene TRBJ2-3; no reliable D call. The CDR3 is 15 amino acids. Trimming left V 3 bases short and J 1 base short, with 11 bases between. Germline loops: CDR1 LNHDA, CDR2 SQIVND (reference sequence).

In the case of this clonotype: A much larger clone is a single base away; this may be a read error. The chain links TRBV5-1 to TRBJ2-1; TRBD2 matches at 9 bases. CDR3 length: 15 amino acids. Germline lookup yields CDR1 SGHRS and CDR2 YFSETQ. CDR3 protein: CAGSGRTSVGNEQFF. Written as DNA, the CDR3 is TGCGCCGGCAGCGGAAGGACTAGCGTGGGCAATGAGCAGTTCTTC.

This clonotype was counted ten times or more. The V gene is TRBV10-3, the J gene TRBJ1-2; D is unclear. CDR1 and CDR2 from the germline V gene are ENHRY and SYGVKD. This CDR3 is built from 16 residues. V lost 10 bases to trimming and J lost 2 bases, with 23 bases between them. Written as DNA, the CDR3 is TGTGCCACCCTCGGTTCCAGGAGTGGATTCAACTATGGCTACACCTTC. Amino acids: CATLGSRSGFNYGYTF.

This clonotype was seen at least ten times. This sequence joins TRBV7-9 and TRBJ2-5; 7 positions agree with TRBD2. This CDR3 has 18 residues. CDR1 and CDR2 from the germline V gene are SEHNR and FQNEAQ (reference sequence). Trimming cost V 5 bases and J 5 bases; bases outside gene matches: 20. The CDR3 sequence is CASSHDWTKRGTLETQYF. The CDR3 DNA is TGTGCCAGCAGCCACGACTGGACTAAGCGGGGAACCCTTGAGACCCAGTACTTC.

This clonotype was seen only a few times. The gene calls are TRBV29-1 and TRBJ2-6, with D hard to call. Germline assignment: CDR1 SQVTM and CDR2 ANQGSEA. The V and J ends lost 3 bases and 0 bases respectively, with 9 bases between them. The CDR3 totals 15 residues. The CDR3 reads CSVELTGSGANVLTF. CDR3 sequence (DNA): TGCAGCGTTGAGTTAACGGGCTCTGGGGCCAACGTCCTGACTTTC.

This clonotype was counted at least ten times. The chain combines TRBV7-3 with TRBJ2-5; D is unresolved. This CDR3 is built from 16 residues. Trimming stripped 4 bases from V and 5 bases from J, with 20 bases between. Germline loops: CDR1 SGHTA, CDR2 FQGTGA. CDR3 nucleotides: TGTGCCAGCAGCTCCTCCGGGTCCGCCCAGTGGGAGACCCAGTACTTC. This codes for CASSSSGSAQWETQYF.

The chain uses TRBV9 and TRBJ2-3, with D possibly TRBD2 on 6 matching bases. V lost 4 bases to trimming and J lost 2 bases, with 14 bases between them. Germline CDR1 is SGDLS and CDR2 is YYNGEE. CDR3 length: 15 amino acids. This CDR3 reads CASSLAEGNTDTQYF. The CDR3 nucleotides are TGTGCCAGCAGCCTTGCGGAGGGGAACACAGATACGCAGTATTTT.

This clonotype was found many times. The gene calls are TRBV20-1 and TRBJ2-1, with D possibly TRBD1 on 6 matching bases. The CDR3 covers 15 residues. V gave up 6 bases and J gave up 6 bases, with 21 bases separating them. Germline CDR1 and CDR2: DFQATT and SNEGSKA (reference sequence). Here the CDR3 DNA reads TGCAGTGCCACGCGGCCAGGGGATATTATCAATGAGCAGTTCTTC. Its translation: CSATRPGDIINEQFF.

This clonotype was seen at least ten times. The chain uses TRBV6-1 and TRBJ2-7; 10 bases are a match to TRBD2. CDR3 length: 15 residues. The V segment lost 6 bases and the J segment 5 bases; nucleotides outside the gene matches: 10. Germline CDR1 MNHNS, CDR2 SASEGT. Here the CDR3 reads CASSQQREGVDEQYF. DNA of the CDR3: TGTGCCAGCAGCCAACAGCGGGAGGGGGTTGACGAGCAGTACTTC.

This clonotype appeared many times. The CDR3 nucleotides read TGTGCCAGCAGGATGGGTAGAGTCGTGCAAGAGACCCAGTACTTC. As protein: CASRMGRVVQETQYF. This chain links TRBV7-8 with TRBJ2-5; D ambiguous. The V end lost 6 bases, the J end lost 2 bases, and 16 bases lay between the germline ends. There are 15 residues in the CDR3. Per germline, CDR1 SGHVS and CDR2 FQNEAQ.